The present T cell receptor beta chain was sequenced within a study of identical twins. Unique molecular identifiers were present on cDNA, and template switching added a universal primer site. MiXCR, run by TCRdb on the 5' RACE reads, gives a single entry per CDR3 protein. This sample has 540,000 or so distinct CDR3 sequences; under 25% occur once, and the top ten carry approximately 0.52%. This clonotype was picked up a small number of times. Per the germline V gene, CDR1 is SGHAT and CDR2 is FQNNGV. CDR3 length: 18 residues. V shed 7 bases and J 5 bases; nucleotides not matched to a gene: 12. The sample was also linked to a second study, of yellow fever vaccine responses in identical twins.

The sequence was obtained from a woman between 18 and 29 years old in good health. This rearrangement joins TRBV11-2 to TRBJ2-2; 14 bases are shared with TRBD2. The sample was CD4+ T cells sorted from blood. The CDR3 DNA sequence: TGTGCCAGCACCCCCCTGGGACTAGCGGGAGTAAAGACCGGGGAGCTGTTTTTT. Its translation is CASTPLGLAGVKTGELFF.